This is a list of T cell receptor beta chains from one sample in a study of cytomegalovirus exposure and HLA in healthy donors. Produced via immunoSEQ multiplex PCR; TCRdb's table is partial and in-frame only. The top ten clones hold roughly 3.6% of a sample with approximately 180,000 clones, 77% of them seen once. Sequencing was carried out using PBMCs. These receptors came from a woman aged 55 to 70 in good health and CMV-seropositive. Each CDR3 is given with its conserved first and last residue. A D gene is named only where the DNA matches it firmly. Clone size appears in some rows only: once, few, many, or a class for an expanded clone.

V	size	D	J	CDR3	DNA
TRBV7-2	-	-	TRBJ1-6	CASSLNLSSYNSPLHF	TGTGCCAGCAGCTTAAATCTGAGCTCCTATAATTCACCCCTCCACTTT
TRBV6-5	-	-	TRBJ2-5	CASKRTLQETQYF	TGTGCCAGCAAGAGGACTCTCCAAGAGACCCAGTACTTC
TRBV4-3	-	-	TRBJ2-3	CASSPRQSTDTQYF	TGCGCCAGCAGCCCTAGGCAAAGCACAGATACGCAGTATTTT
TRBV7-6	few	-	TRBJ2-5	CASSREGSTIIQETQYF	TGTGCCAGCAGCCGAGAGGGTTCTACTATAATCCAAGAGACCCAGTACTTC
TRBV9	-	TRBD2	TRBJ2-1	CASSVNLGASGEANEQFF	TGTGCCAGCAGCGTAAACCTAGGCGCTAGCGGAGAGGCCAATGAGCAGTTCTTC
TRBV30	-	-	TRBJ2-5	CAWSAGTGLETQYF	TGTGCCTGGAGTGCGGGGACGGGACTAGAGACCCAGTACTTC
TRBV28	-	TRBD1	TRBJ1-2	CASSFQGQGALGYGYTF	TGTGCCAGCAGTTTTCAGGGACAGGGGGCTCTGGGCTATGGCTACACCTTC
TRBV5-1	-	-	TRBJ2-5	CASSLAGAETQYF	TGCGCCAGCAGCTTAGCTGGAGCGGAGACCCAGTACTTC
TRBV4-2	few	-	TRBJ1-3	CASSQVQGVGNTIYF	TGTGCCAGCAGCCAAGTTCAAGGGGTTGGAAACACCATATATTTT
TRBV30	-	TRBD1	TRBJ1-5	CAWRTQGAANQPQHF	TGTGCCTGGAGGACACAGGGGGCTGCCAATCAGCCCCAGCATTTT
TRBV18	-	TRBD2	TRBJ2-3	CASSPPLAGVADTQYF	TGTGCCAGCTCACCACCGCTAGCGGGAGTGGCAGATACGCAGTATTTT
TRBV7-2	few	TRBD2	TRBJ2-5	CASSLDRGGRKTQYF	TGTGCCAGCAGCTTAGACCGGGGGGGGAGGAAGACCCAGTACTTC
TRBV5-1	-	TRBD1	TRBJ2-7	CASSTQTGGWSAEQYF	TGCGCCAGCAGCACCCAGACAGGGGGATGGTCAGCCGAGCAGTACTTC
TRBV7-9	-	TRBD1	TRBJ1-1	CASSEQGGSATEAFF	TGTGCCAGCAGCGAACAGGGGGGGTCGGCCACTGAAGCTTTCTTT
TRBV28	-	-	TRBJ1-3	CASRVGAGTGNTIYF	TGTGCCAGCAGGGTTGGGGCTGGGACTGGAAACACCATATATTTT
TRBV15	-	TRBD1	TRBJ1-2	CATSSVWASGQGRGYGYTF	TGTGCCACCAGCAGTGTTTGGGCCTCAGGACAGGGGCGCGGCTATGGCTACACCTTC
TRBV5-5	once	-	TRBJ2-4	CASSLAGGGLNIQYF	TGTGCCAGCAGCTTGGCGGGGGGCGGGTTAAACATTCAGTACTTC
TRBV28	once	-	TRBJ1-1	CASSTPGEITEAFF	TGTGCCAGCAGTACCCCGGGAGAAATCACTGAAGCTTTCTTT
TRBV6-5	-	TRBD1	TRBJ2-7	CASSYMGQGSYEQYF	TGTGCCAGCAGTTACATGGGACAGGGGTCCTACGAGCAGTACTTC
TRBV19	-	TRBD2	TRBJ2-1	CASSSTWGRAINEQFF	TGTGCCAGTAGTTCCACTTGGGGGAGGGCCATTAATGAGCAGTTCTTC
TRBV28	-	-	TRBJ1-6	CASRLFFSPLHF	TGTGCCAGCAGACTTTTTTTCTCACCCCTCCACTTT
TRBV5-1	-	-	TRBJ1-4	CASSLTATNEKLFF	TGCGCCAGCAGCTTAACAGCAACTAATGAAAAACTGTTTTTT
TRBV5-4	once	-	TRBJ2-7	CASSLDGTYQGEQYF	TGTGCCAGCAGCTTGGATGGGACATACCAGGGAGAGCAGTACTTC
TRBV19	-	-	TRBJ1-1	CASSIRGIGEAFF	TGTGCCAGTAGTATAAGGGGGATTGGTGAAGCTTTCTTT
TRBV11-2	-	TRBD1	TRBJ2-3	CASSFQHGTASSTDTQYF	TGTGCCAGCAGCTTCCAACATGGGACAGCTTCTAGCACAGATACGCAGTATTTT
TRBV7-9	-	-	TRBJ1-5	CSSSFFRVKGNQPQHF	TGTTCCAGCAGCTTCTTCAGGGTTAAGGGCAATCAGCCCCAGCATTTT
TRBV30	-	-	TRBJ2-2	CASYDRRNTGELFF	TGTGCCTCCTATGACAGGAGAAACACCGGGGAGCTGTTTTTT
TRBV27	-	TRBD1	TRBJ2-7	CASSSIVGGTGGFGEQYF	TGTGCCAGCAGCTCAATAGTCGGGGGGACAGGGGGGTTCGGCGAGCAGTACTTC
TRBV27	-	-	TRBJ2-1	CASSLGPHRVYEQFF	TGTGCCAGCAGTTTGGGTCCCCACAGGGTGTATGAGCAGTTCTTC
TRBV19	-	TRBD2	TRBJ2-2	CASSTPTASGRGSGELFF	TGTGCCAGTAGTACTCCCACAGCCAGCGGGAGGGGCTCCGGGGAGCTGTTTTTT
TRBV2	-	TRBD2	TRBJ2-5	CASSGSGGARETQYF	TGTGCCAGCAGTGGTAGCGGGGGGGCTAGGGAGACCCAGTACTTC
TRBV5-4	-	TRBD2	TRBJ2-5	CASSQSGGAQETQYF	TGTGCCAGCAGCCAAAGCGGGGGGGCCCAAGAGACCCAGTACTTC
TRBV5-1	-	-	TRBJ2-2	CASSSTRANTGELFF	TGCGCCAGCAGCTCCACGAGGGCGAACACCGGGGAGCTGTTTTTT
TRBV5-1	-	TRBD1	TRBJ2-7	CASGQGSYEQYF	TGCGCCAGCGGACAGGGTTCCTACGAGCAGTACTTC
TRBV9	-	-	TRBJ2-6	CASSPTAGANGLTF	TGTGCCAGCAGCCCCACCGCTGGGGCCAACGGCCTGACTTTC
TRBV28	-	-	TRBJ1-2	CASSPVQGSYGYTF	TGTGCCAGCAGCCCCGTTCAGGGGAGCTATGGCTACACCTTC
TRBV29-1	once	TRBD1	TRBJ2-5	CSVERQGQETQYF	TGCAGCGTTGAAAGACAGGGCCAAGAGACCCAGTACTTC
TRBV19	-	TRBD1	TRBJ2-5	CASSMGTEETQYF	TGTGCCAGTAGTATGGGGACAGAAGAGACCCAGTACTTC
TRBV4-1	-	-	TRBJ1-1	CASSQDAGPNTEAFF	TGCGCCAGCAGCCAAGATGCAGGGCCGAACACTGAAGCTTTCTTT
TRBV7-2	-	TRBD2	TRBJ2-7	CASSLLAGGPHEQYF	TGTGCCAGCAGCCTACTAGCGGGGGGGCCCCACGAGCAGTACTTC
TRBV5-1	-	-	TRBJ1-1	CASSTGRGYTEAFF	TGCGCCAGCAGCACGGGGAGGGGTTACACTGAAGCTTTCTTT
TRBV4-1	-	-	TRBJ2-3	CASSQVSDTQYF	TGCGCCAGCAGCCAAGTATCAGATACGCAGTATTTT
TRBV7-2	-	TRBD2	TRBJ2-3	CASSLVFSGGAQDTQYF	TGTGCCAGCAGCTTAGTTTTTAGCGGGGGGGCCCAAGATACGCAGTATTTT
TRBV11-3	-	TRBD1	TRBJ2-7	CASSLGGTGVFDEQYF	TGTGCCAGCAGCCTGGGGGGGACAGGGGTATTTGACGAGCAGTACTTC
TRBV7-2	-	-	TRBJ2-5	CASSLVGGETQYF	TGTGCCAGCAGCTTAGTTGGGGGCGAGACCCAGTACTTC
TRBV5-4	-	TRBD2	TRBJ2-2	CASSAGLAGGRTGELFF	TGTGCCAGCAGCGCCGGACTAGCGGGGGGGCGGACCGGGGAGCTGTTTTTT
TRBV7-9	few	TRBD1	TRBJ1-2	CASRLKTGGNYGYTF	TGTGCCAGCAGACTAAAGACAGGGGGCAACTATGGCTACACCTTC
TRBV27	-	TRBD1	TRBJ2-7	CASSLDRGHPYEQYF	TGTGCCAGCAGTTTAGACAGGGGACACCCCTACGAGCAGTACTTC
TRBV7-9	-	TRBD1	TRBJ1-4	CASSSGDSSNEKLFF	TGTGCCAGCAGCTCGGGGGACAGTTCTAATGAAAAACTGTTTTTT
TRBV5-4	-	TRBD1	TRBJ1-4	CASSPGGSTNEKLFF	TGTGCCAGCAGCCCAGGGGGCAGTACTAATGAAAAACTGTTTTTT
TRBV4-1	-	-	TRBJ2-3	CASSRDYTQYF	TGCGCCAGCAGCCGGGACTATACGCAGTATTTT
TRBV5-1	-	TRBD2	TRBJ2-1	CASLPSGGVRGEQFF	TGCGCCAGCCTCCCTAGCGGGGGGGTTCGGGGTGAGCAGTTCTTC
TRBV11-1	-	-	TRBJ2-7	CASSLAAVNYEQYF	TGTGCCAGCAGCTTAGCAGCCGTTAACTACGAGCAGTACTTC
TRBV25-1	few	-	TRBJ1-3	CASSLYSGNTIYF	TGTGCCAGCAGTCTATACTCTGGAAACACCATATATTTT
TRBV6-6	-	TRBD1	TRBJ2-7	CASSYSRGTGSYEQYF	TGTGCCAGCAGTTACTCGAGAGGGACAGGCTCCTACGAGCAGTACTTC
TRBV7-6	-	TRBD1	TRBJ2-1	CASSRPTGSYNEQFF	TGTGCCAGCAGCCGACCGACAGGGTCCTACAATGAGCAGTTCTTC
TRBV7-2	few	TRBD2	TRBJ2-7	CASSLLAGGSSYEQYF	TGTGCCAGCAGCTTATTAGCGGGAGGTTCCTCCTACGAGCAGTACTTC
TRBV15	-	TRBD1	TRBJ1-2	CATSRVPQGANGYTF	TGTGCCACCAGCAGAGTCCCTCAGGGGGCAAATGGCTACACCTTC
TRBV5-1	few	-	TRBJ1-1	CASSSNTEAFF	TGCGCCAGCAGTTCAAACACTGAAGCTTTCTTT